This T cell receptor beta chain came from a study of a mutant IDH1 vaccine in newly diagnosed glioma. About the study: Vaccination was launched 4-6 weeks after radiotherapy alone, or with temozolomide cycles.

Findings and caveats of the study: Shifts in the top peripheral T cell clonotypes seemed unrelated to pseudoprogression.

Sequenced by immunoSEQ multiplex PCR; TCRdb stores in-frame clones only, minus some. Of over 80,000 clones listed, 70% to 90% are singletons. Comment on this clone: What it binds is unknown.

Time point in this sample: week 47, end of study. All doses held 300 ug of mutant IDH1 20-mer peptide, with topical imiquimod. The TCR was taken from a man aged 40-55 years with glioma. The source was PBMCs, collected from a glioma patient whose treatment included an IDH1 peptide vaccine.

As DNA, the CDR3 is TGTGCCAGCAGTGAGTGGGGGCTCAAAGAGACCCAGTACTTC. The encoded protein is CASSEWGLKETQYF. This chain connects TRBV2 to TRBJ2-5; TRBD1 is a possible D gene (6 bases). The CDR3 is made up of 14 amino acids. Trimming pared 3 bases from V and 3 bases from J, leaving 11 bases between. CDR1 SNHLY and CDR2 FYNNEI come from the germline V gene.